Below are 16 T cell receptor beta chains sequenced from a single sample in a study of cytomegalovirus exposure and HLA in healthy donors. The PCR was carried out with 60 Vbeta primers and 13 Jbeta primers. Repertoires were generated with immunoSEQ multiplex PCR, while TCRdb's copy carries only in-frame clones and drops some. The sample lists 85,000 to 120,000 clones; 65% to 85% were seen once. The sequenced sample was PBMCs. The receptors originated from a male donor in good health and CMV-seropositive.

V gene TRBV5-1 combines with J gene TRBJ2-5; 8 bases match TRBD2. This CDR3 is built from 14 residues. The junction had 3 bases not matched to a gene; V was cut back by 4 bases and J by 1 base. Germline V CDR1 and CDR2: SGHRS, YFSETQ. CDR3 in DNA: TGCGCCAGCAGCATACTAGCGGTCCAAGAGACCCAGTACTTC. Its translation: CASSILAVQETQYF.

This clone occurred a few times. For the CDR3, the DNA is TGTGCCAGCAGCGCCCAAACAGGGGGGTACAATGAGCAGTTCTTC. Translating it yields CASSAQTGGYNEQFF. V gene TRBV9 combines with J gene TRBJ2-1; 8 bases are a match to TRBD1. Germline CDR1 SGDLS, CDR2 YYNGEE. V shed 3 bases, J shed 4 bases, and the junction held 6 bases outside the gene matches. The CDR3 extends over 15 amino acids.

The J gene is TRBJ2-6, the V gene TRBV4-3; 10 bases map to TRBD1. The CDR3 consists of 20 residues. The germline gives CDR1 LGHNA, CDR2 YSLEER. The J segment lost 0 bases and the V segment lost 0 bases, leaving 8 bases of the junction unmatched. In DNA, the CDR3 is TGCGCCAGCAGCCAAGATTGGGGACAGGGGCTTTACTCTGGGGCCAACGTCCTGACTTTC. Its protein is CASSQDWGQGLYSGANVLTF.

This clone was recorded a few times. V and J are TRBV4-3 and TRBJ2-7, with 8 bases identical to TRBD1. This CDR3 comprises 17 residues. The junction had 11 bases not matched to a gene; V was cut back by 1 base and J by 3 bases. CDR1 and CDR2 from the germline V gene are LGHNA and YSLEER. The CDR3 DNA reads TGCGCCAGCAGCCAAGTAGTTCAAGCAGGGGGCAACTACGAGCAGTACTTC. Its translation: CASSQVVQAGGNYEQYF.

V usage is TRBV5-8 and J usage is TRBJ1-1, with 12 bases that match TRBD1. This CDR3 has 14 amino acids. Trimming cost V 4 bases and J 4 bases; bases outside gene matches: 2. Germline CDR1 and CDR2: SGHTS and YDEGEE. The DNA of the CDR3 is TGTGCCAGCAGCCTGGGACAGGGGGCCACTGAAGCTTTCTTT. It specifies CASSLGQGATEAFF.

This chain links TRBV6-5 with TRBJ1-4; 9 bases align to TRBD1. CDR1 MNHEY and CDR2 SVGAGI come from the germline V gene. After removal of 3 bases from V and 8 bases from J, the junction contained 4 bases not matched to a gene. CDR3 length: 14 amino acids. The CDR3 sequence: CASSYGTGTEKLFF. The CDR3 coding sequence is TGTGCCAGCAGTTATGGGACAGGGACCGAAAAACTGTTTTTT.

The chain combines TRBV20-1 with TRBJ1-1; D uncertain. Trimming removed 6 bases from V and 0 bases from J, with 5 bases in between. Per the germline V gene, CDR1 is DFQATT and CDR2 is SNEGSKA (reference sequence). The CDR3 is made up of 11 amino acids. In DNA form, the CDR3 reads TGCAGTGCCCCCGTGAACACTGAAGCTTTCTTT. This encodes CSAPVNTEAFF.

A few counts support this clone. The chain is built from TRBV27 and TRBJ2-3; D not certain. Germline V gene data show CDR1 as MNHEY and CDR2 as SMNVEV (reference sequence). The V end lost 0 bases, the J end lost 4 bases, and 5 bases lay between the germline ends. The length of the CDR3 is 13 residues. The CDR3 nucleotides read TGTGCCAGCAGTTTATCGAGCCCAGATACGCAGTATTTT. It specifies CASSLSSPDTQYF.

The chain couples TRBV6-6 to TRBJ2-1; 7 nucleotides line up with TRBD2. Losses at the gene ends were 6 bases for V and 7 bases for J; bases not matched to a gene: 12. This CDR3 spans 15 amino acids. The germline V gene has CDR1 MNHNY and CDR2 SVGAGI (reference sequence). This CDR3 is CASRGPRGGVNEQFF. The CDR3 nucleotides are TGTGCCAGCAGGGGCCCACGGGGAGGGGTTAATGAGCAGTTCTTC.

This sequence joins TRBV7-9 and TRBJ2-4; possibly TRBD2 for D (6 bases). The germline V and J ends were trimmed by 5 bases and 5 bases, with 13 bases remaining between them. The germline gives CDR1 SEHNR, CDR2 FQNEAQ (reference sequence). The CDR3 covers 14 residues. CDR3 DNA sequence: TGTGCCAGCAGCCCCAGACTAGTTGAAAACATTCAGTACTTC. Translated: CASSPRLVENIQYF.

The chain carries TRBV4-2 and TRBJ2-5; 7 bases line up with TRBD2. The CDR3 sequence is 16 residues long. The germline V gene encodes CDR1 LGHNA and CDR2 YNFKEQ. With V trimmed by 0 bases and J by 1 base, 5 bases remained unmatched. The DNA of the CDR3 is TGTGCCAGCAGCCAAGAGGGCGGGAGAATCCAAGAGACCCAGTACTTC. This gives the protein CASSQEGGRIQETQYF.

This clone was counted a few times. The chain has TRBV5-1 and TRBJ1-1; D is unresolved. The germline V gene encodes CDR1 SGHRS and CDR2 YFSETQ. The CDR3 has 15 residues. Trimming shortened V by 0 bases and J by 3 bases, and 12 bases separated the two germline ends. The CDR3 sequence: CASSLAAGRDTEAFF. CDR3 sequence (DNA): TGCGCCAGCAGCTTGGCCGCGGGGAGGGACACTGAAGCTTTCTTT.

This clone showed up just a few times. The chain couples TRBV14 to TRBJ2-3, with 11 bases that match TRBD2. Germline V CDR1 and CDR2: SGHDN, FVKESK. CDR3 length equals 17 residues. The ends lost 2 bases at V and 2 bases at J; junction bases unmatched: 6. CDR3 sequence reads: CASSQLPGLADTDTQYF. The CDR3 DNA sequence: TGTGCCAGCAGCCAACTTCCGGGACTAGCGGACACAGATACGCAGTATTTT.

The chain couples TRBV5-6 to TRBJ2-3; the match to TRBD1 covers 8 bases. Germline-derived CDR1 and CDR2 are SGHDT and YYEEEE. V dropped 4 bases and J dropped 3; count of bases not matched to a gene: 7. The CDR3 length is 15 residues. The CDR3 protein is CASSGGQVGTDTQYF. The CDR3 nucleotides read TGTGCCAGCAGCGGGGGACAGGTGGGGACAGATACGCAGTATTTT.

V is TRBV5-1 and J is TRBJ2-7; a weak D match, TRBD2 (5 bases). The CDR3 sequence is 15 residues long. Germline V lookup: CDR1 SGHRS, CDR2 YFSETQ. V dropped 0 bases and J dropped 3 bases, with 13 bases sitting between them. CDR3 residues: CASSLGPRGDYEQYF. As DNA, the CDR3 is TGCGCCAGCAGCTTGGGGCCCCGGGGTGACTACGAGCAGTACTTC.

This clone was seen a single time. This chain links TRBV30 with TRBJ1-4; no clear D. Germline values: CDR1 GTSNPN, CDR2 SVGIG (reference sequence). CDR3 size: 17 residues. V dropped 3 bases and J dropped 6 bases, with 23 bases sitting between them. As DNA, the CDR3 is TGTGCCTGGAGCGGATTGTTGCCGGGAGCCACGTATGAAAAACTGTTTTTT. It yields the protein CAWSGLLPGATYEKLFF.